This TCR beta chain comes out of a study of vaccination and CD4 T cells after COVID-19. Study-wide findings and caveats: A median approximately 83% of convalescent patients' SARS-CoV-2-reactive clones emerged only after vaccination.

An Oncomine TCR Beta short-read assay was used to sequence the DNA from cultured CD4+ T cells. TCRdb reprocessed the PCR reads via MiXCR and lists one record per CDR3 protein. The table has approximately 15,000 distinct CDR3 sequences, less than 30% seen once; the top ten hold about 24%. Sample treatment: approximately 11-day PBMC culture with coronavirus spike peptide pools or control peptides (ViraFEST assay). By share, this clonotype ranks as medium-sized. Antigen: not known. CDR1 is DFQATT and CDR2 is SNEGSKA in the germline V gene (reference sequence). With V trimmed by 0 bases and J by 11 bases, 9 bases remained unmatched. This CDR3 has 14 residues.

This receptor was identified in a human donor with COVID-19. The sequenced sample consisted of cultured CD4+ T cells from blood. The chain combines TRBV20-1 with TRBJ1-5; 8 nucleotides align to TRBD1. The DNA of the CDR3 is TGCAGTGCTAGAGATCGGGACAGGTCCTTGGCCCAGCATTTT. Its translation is CSARDRDRSLAQHF.